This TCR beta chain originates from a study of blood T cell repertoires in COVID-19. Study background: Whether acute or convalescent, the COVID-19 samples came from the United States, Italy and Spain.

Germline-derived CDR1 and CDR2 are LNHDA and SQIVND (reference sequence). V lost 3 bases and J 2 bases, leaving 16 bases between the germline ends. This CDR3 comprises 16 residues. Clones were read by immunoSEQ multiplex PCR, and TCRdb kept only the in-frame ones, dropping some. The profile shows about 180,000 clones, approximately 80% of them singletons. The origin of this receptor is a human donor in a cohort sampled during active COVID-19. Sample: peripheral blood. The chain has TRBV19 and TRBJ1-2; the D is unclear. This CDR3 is CASSIFISGQNYGYTF. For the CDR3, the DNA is TGTGCCAGTAGTATTTTTATAAGTGGGCAAAACTATGGCTACACCTTC.